These 6 T cell receptor beta chains were all obtained from the same sample, sequenced in a study of T cell responses to AZD1222 COVID-19 vaccine. The repertoire was sequenced with immunoSEQ multiplex PCR; TCRdb's copy has only in-frame clones and lacks some. The sample yields fewer than 120,000 clones, about 87% seen once. Sequencing was performed on peripheral blood, taken 28 days after the second AZD1222 dose. The origin of the receptors is an adult who received the AZD1222 COVID-19 vaccine.

This chain's CDR3 is CASNPGGDYGYTF. CDR3 coding DNA: TGTGCCAGTAATCCAGGGGGCGACTATGGCTACACCTTC. The rearrangement joins TRBV19 to TRBJ1-2; TRBD1 agrees at 8 bases. CDR1 and CDR2 from the germline V gene are LNHDA and SQIVND (reference sequence). V dropped 7 bases and J dropped 3; count of bases not matched to a gene: 4. The CDR3 runs 13 residues. The full variable domain, rest sourced from reference TRBV19 and TRBJ1-2, is DGGITQSPKYLFRKEGQNVTLSCEQNLNHDAMYWYRQDPGQGLRLIYYSQIVNDFQKGDIAEGYSVSREKKESFPLTVTSAQKNPTAFYLCASNPGGDYGYTFGSGTRLTVV.

The chain joins TRBV9 to TRBJ1-3; 7 bases line up with TRBD1. The CDR3 spans 17 residues. CDR1 and CDR2 from the germline V gene are SGDLS and YYNGEE. The J segment lost 0 bases and the V segment lost 0 bases, leaving 6 bases of the junction unmatched. CDR3 residues: CASSVVRPGGSGNTIYF. In nucleotides, the CDR3 is TGTGCCAGCAGCGTAGTCCGCCCAGGGGGCTCTGGAAACACCATATATTTT.

This clone has just one count. The chain links TRBV3-1 (or the pseudogene TRBV3-2) to TRBJ1-5; D gene ambiguous. The CDR3 loop spans 15 amino acids. V shed 4 bases and J shed 2 bases, with 12 bases lying between them. Germline values: CDR1 LGHDT, CDR2 YNNKEL (reference sequence). The CDR3 loop reads CASSLGVGGNQPQHF. The CDR3 DNA sequence: TGTGCCAGCAGCCTTGGGGTGGGCGGCAATCAGCCCCAGCATTTT.

V gene TRBV27 combines with J gene TRBJ1-5; D is possibly TRBD1 (5 bases). This CDR3 is 16 amino acids long. With 2 bases removed from V and 4 bases from J, the gap between germline ends came to 15 bases. The germline gives CDR1 MNHEY, CDR2 SMNVEV (reference sequence). For the CDR3, the DNA is TGTGCCAGCAGTTTACGGGGACCCGTAATAAATCAGCCCCAGCATTTT. Amino acids: CASSLRGPVINQPQHF.

The rearrangement uses TRBV2 and TRBJ2-2; TRBD2 agrees at 10 bases. V lost 2 bases and J lost 8; bases outside the gene matches: 2. The CDR3 sequence is 14 residues long. The V gene's germline CDR1 is SNHLY and CDR2 FYNNEI. CDR3 protein: CASSELAGEGELFF. Here the CDR3 DNA reads TGTGCCAGCAGTGAACTAGCGGGAGAAGGGGAGCTGTTTTTT.

This chain uses TRBV7-8 with TRBJ1-1, with D tentatively TRBD1 (6 bases). This CDR3 contains 12 residues. Germline loops: CDR1 SGHVS, CDR2 FQNEAQ. V lost 5 bases and J 8 bases, leaving 12 bases between the germline ends. CDR3 protein: CASSGGLGEAFF. In DNA, the CDR3 is TGTGCCAGCAGCGGGGGGCTCGGGGAAGCTTTCTTT.